The 24 T cell receptor beta chains in this list originate from one sample, sequenced in a study of blood T cell repertoires in COVID-19. Assay used: immunoSEQ multiplex PCR; TCRdb lists only in-frame clones, some missing. The sample holds about 110,000 clones, around three quarters seen once. Sequencing used peripheral blood. Receptors originate from a human donor in a cohort sampled during active or convalescent COVID-19.

This clone turned up a few times. This chain links TRBV12-3 or TRBV12-4 with TRBJ1-6, with 7 bases aligning to TRBD1. J gave up 8 bases and V 6 bases, and 4 bases lay outside the gene matches. This CDR3 has 13 amino acids. The CDR3 sequence is CASSRTGDSPLHF. DNA for the CDR3: TGTGCCAGCAGCCGGACAGGCGATTCACCCCTCCACTTT.

A word on this clone: The same CDR3 is also encoded by other DNA sequences in this sample. This sequence joins TRBV5-1 and TRBJ2-5; D is uncertain. CDR1 and CDR2 from the germline V gene are SGHRS and YFSETQ. CDR3 length: 13 residues. V lost 0 bases, J lost 5 bases, and 8 bases lay in between. The CDR3 coding sequence is TGCGCCAGCAGCTTGGCCGGGTGGGAGACCCAGTACTTC. Residues: CASSLAGWETQYF.

The V and J genes are TRBV15 and TRBJ2-1; tentative D call: TRBD2 (5 bases). This CDR3 comprises 12 residues. CDR1 is LNHNV and CDR2 is YYDKDF in the germline V gene (reference sequence). V dropped 5 bases and J dropped 12 bases, with 14 bases sitting between them. CDR3 loop: CATSARAVVQFF. For the CDR3, the DNA is TGTGCCACCAGCGCAAGAGCGGTGGTGCAGTTCTTC. The full variable domain, rest sourced from reference TRBV15 and TRBJ2-1, is DAMVIQNPRYQVTQFGKPVTLSCSQTLNHNVMYWYQQKSSQAPKLLFHYYDKDFNNEADTPDNFQSRRPNTSFCFLDIRSPGLGDTAMYLCATSARAVVQFFGPGTRLTVL.

This sequence joins TRBV11-2 and TRBJ2-1; 10 nucleotides match TRBD1. The CDR3 contains 15 residues. Germline CDR1 is SGHAT and CDR2 is FQNNGV. Trimming removed 5 bases from V and 3 bases from J; junction bases left unmatched: 4. The chain's CDR3 is CASSPRDRGYNEQFF. CDR3 coding DNA: TGTGCCAGCAGCCCTCGGGACAGGGGCTACAATGAGCAGTTCTTC.

The chain links TRBV7-2 to TRBJ2-3, with 8 bases lining up with TRBD2. The CDR3 length is 18 residues. CDR1 and CDR2 (germline): SGHTA, FQGNSA. V shed 2 bases, J shed 3 bases, and the junction held 13 bases outside the gene matches. The CDR3 sequence is CASSLSAAGGGGTDTQYF. The CDR3 coding sequence is TGTGCCAGCAGCTTAAGTGCCGCGGGGGGCGGGGGGACAGATACGCAGTATTTT.

V usage is TRBV4-3 and J usage is TRBJ1-3; no reliable D call. The V end lost 0 bases, the J end lost 4 bases, and 4 bases lay between the germline ends. Germline CDR1 is LGHNA and CDR2 is YSLEER. The CDR3 sequence is 13 residues long. In nucleotides, the CDR3 is TGCGCCAGCAGCCAAGATGCGGGAAACACCATATATTTT. This gives the protein CASSQDAGNTIYF.

This clone has just one count. V gene TRBV6-4 combines with J gene TRBJ1-6, with unresolved D. Germline V CDR1 and CDR2: MRHNA, SNTAGT. V lost 4 bases and J lost 6, with 7 bases in between. The CDR3 length is 13 residues. The CDR3 loop is CASSVKANSPLHF. The DNA of the CDR3 is TGTGCCAGCAGTGTTAAAGCTAATTCACCCCTCCACTTT.

The chain couples TRBV3-1 (or the pseudogene TRBV3-2) to TRBJ1-4; TRBD1 might be the D (5 bases). Per the germline V gene, CDR1 is LGHDT and CDR2 is YNNKEL (reference sequence). The CDR3 is 11 amino acids. Trimming removed 6 bases from V and 7 bases from J, with 6 bases in between. The CDR3 loop reads CASRRGEKLFF. In DNA, the CDR3 is TGTGCCAGCAGAAGGGGTGAAAAACTGTTTTTT.

CDR3 loop: CASSPGQGATDTQYF. CDR3 nucleotides: TGCGCCAGCAGCCCAGGACAGGGGGCCACAGATACGCAGTATTTT. The chain links TRBV5-1 to TRBJ2-3; 11 bases fit TRBD1. The ends lost 4 bases at V and 2 bases at J; junction bases unmatched: 3. CDR1 and CDR2 (germline): SGHRS, YFSETQ. The CDR3 has 15 amino acids.

The rearrangement uses TRBV27 and TRBJ2-1; 8 bases map to TRBD1. Germline V lookup: CDR1 MNHEY, CDR2 SMNVEV (reference sequence). V was clipped by 2 bases and J by 3 bases; unmatched bases: 0. The CDR3 is made up of 14 amino acids. CDR3 DNA sequence: TGTGCCAGCAGTTTAGGACAGGGCTACAATGAGCAGTTCTTC. This codes for CASSLGQGYNEQFF.

The chain uses TRBV4-1 and TRBJ1-5; 7 bases are shared with TRBD1. CDR3 size: 16 residues. Unmatched junction bases numbered 8, after V lost 3 bases and J lost 3 bases. The germline V gene encodes CDR1 MGHRA and CDR2 YSYEKL. The CDR3, as DNA: TGCGCCAGCAGCCAGGGTACTGACAGGGTCAATCAGCCCCAGCATTTT. This gives the protein CASSQGTDRVNQPQHF.

The chain has TRBV27 and TRBJ2-1, with TRBD2 identical over 9 bases. Losses at the gene ends were 7 bases for V and 2 bases for J; bases not matched to a gene: 3. Germline V gene sequence: CDR1 MNHEY, CDR2 SMNVEV (reference sequence). The CDR3 sequence is 14 residues long. The CDR3 loop is CASISGGPYNEQFF. DNA of the CDR3: TGTGCCAGCATCAGCGGGGGGCCCTACAATGAGCAGTTCTTC.

The V gene is TRBV4-1, the J gene TRBJ2-2; 10 bases match TRBD1. V dropped 5 bases and J dropped 6; count of bases not matched to a gene: 3. The V gene's germline CDR1 is MGHRA and CDR2 YSYEKL. This CDR3 is built from 14 residues. As DNA, the CDR3 is TGCGCCAGCAGCTTCGACAGGGGGCCCGGGGAGCTGTTTTTT. This translates into CASSFDRGPGELFF.

V usage is TRBV5-1 and J usage is TRBJ2-2, with D possibly being TRBD1 (5 bases). This CDR3 is built from 14 residues. Germline V gives CDR1 SGHRS, CDR2 YFSETQ. V was shortened by 1 base and J by 6 bases, with 10 bases between the two germline ends. The DNA for the CDR3 is TGCGCCAGCAGCTTGCCAGGGAAGTCCGGGGAGCTGTTTTTT. This sequence encodes CASSLPGKSGELFF.

The rearrangement uses TRBV27 and TRBJ2-7; 8 nucleotides line up with TRBD1. This CDR3 has 14 residues. V lost 2 bases and J lost 3; bases outside the gene matches: 3. In germline, CDR1 is MNHEY, CDR2 SMNVEV (reference sequence). The DNA of the CDR3 is TGTGCCAGCAGTTTAGGCAGGGGGCTCTACGAGCAGTACTTC. Translated, it gives CASSLGRGLYEQYF.

The V call is TRBV5-1, the J call TRBJ1-6, with 10 bases identical to TRBD1. This CDR3 region has 15 residues. Germline V gene data show CDR1 as SGHRS and CDR2 as YFSETQ. V shed 4 bases and J 7 bases; nucleotides not matched to a gene: 5. This CDR3 is CASSGEGQGNSPLHF. The CDR3 nucleotides read TGCGCCAGCAGCGGAGAGGGACAGGGGAATTCACCCCTCCACTTT.

The chain combines TRBV6-1 with TRBJ1-4, with a possible D match to TRBD1 (5 bases). Trimming took 0 bases from V and 0 from J, leaving 11 bases between them. The CDR3 totals 17 residues. Per germline, CDR1 MNHNS and CDR2 SASEGT. CDR3 nucleotide sequence: TGTGCCAGCAGTGAAGCCTCGTGGGGCGCAACTAATGAAAAACTGTTTTTT. Translated, it gives CASSEASWGATNEKLFF.

This sequence joins TRBV2 and TRBJ2-5, with a tentative D call TRBD2 (6 bases). This CDR3 is built from 21 residues. Trimming pared 6 bases from V and 1 base from J, leaving 33 bases between. From germline, CDR1 is SNHLY and CDR2 FYNNEI. In nucleotides, the CDR3 is TGTGCCAGCAGAATGGCACAATGGAGACTAGAGGCAGTCGGGCCCCAAGAGACCCAGTACTTC. This codes for CASRMAQWRLEAVGPQETQYF.

This clone was detected many times. The V and J genes are TRBV28 and TRBJ1-5, with 11 bases aligning to TRBD1. Germline V CDR1 and CDR2: MDHEN, SYDVKM. The CDR3 extends over 15 amino acids. The trim removed 6 bases at V and 6 bases at J, leaving 7 bases unmatched. CDR3 sequence: CASRGGQGVVQPQHF. Written as DNA, the CDR3 is TGTGCCAGCAGGGGGGGACAGGGGGTTGTTCAGCCCCAGCATTTT.

The J gene is TRBJ2-1, the V gene TRBV7-2; a possible D gene is TRBD1 (6 bases). Trimming pared 5 bases from V and 5 bases from J, leaving 16 bases between. Germline CDR1 SGHTA, CDR2 FQGNSA. The CDR3 is 15 residues long. CDR3 coding DNA: TGTGCCAGCAGCCCGTCCTGGGGGCGCGACAATGAGCAGTTCTTC. This sequence encodes CASSPSWGRDNEQFF.

This sequence joins TRBV28 and TRBJ1-1; 8 nucleotides line up with TRBD1. CDR1 is MDHEN and CDR2 is SYDVKM in the germline V gene. The CDR3 totals 15 residues. V lost 2 bases to trimming and J lost 3 bases; unmatched junction nucleotides: 5. Here the CDR3 DNA reads TGTGCCAGCAGTTTACGCAGGGGGCAGTACACTGAAGCTTTCTTT. It codes for CASSLRRGQYTEAFF.

This chain links TRBV7-9 with TRBJ2-1, with TRBD2 as a possible D gene (6 bases). This CDR3 region has 16 residues. The V gene's germline CDR1 is SEHNR and CDR2 FQNEAQ (reference sequence). The V end was cut by 3 bases, the J end by 4 bases, with 16 bases between. The CDR3 protein is CASSFRGTGLYNEQFF. The CDR3 DNA is TGTGCCAGCAGCTTCCGGGGGACTGGCTTGTACAATGAGCAGTTCTTC.

This clone has more than one count but fewer than ten. The chain carries TRBV7-9 and TRBJ2-3; 9 bases map to TRBD1. Germline-derived CDR1 and CDR2 are SEHNR and FQNEAQ (reference sequence). Trimming at V came to 3 bases and at J to 3 bases, leaving 4 bases not matched to a gene. CDR3 size: 15 residues. DNA for the CDR3: TGTGCCAGCAGCTTGACAGGGGGTGGGACAGATACGCAGTATTTT. Encoded protein: CASSLTGGGTDTQYF.

The CDR3 nucleotides read TGCGCCAGCAGCCATCGACTGACAGCAAGCTCCTACGAGCAGTACTTC. Residues: CASSHRLTASSYEQYF. This chain links TRBV4-1 with TRBJ2-7, with TRBD1 as a possible D gene (5 bases). CDR3 length: 16 amino acids. Germline V CDR1 and CDR2: MGHRA, YSYEKL. V shed 3 bases and J shed 0 bases, with 15 bases lying between them.